Shown below are 25 T cell receptor beta chains from a single sample sequenced in a study of shared clonotypes between healthy human individuals. The method was immunoSEQ multiplex PCR; TCRdb's version includes in-frame clones alone and lacks a portion of them. The sample yields roughly 490,000 clones, roughly 85% seen once. Sequencing was performed on PBMCs. These receptors all stem from a woman aged 40 to 50 in good health. Some clones in this sample may be carry-over from other donors' samples.

The chain recombines TRBV27 with TRBJ2-1, with 8 bases matching TRBD2. Germline assignment: CDR1 MNHEY and CDR2 SMNVEV (reference sequence). Trimming removed 2 bases from V and 4 bases from J; junction bases left unmatched: 7. This CDR3 has 16 amino acids. This CDR3 is CASSLIAGSFYNEQFF. CDR3 coding DNA: TGTGCCAGCAGTTTAATAGCGGGATCGTTTTACAATGAGCAGTTCTTC.

This rearrangement joins TRBV14 to TRBJ2-3, with 8 bases fitting TRBD2. Germline loops: CDR1 SGHDN, CDR2 FVKESK. CDR3 length: 15 amino acids. J gave up 5 bases and V 3 bases, and 7 bases lay outside the gene matches. CDR3 in DNA: TGTGCCAGCAGCCACTCAAGGCGGGGGGAAGATACGCAGTATTTT. Protein product: CASSHSRRGEDTQYF.

V usage is TRBV13 and J usage is TRBJ1-3, with unresolved D. This CDR3 is built from 12 residues. Deletions cut 5 bases from V and 4 bases from J, with 6 bases between. Germline V gene data show CDR1 as PRHDT and CDR2 as FYEKMQ (reference sequence). CDR3 in DNA: TGTGCCAGCAGCCCGACGGGAAACACCATATATTTT. Translating gives CASSPTGNTIYF. The full variable domain, its missing parts supplied by reference TRBV13 and TRBJ1-3, is AAGVIQSPRHLIKEKRETATLKCYPIPRHDTVYWYQQGPGQDPQFLISFYEKMQSDKGSIPDRFSAQQFSDYHSELNMSSLELGDSALYFCASSPTGNTIYFGEGSWLTVV.

V gene TRBV7-9 combines with J gene TRBJ2-7, with D unresolved. Trimming removed 0 bases from V and 0 bases from J, with 3 bases in between. The V gene's germline CDR1 is SEHNR and CDR2 FQNEAQ (reference sequence). The CDR3 covers 13 residues. The CDR3 DNA sequence: TGTGCCAGCAGCTTAGCCCTCTCCTACGAGCAGTACTTC. Its translation: CASSLALSYEQYF.

The V and J genes are TRBV7-3 and TRBJ2-6; 7 bases map to TRBD2. Germline V gene sequence: CDR1 SGHTA, CDR2 FQGTGA. Trimming took 2 bases from V and 0 from J; bases not matched to a gene: 4. CDR3 length: 17 amino acids. The CDR3 DNA sequence: TGTGCCAGCAGCTTAGCCAGCGGGGCCTCTGGGGCCAACGTCCTGACTTTC. Translated: CASSLASGASGANVLTF.

This chain uses TRBV30 with TRBJ2-7; 12 positions match TRBD2. The trim removed 4 bases at V and 3 bases at J, leaving 16 bases unmatched. The CDR3 covers 18 residues. From germline, CDR1 is GTSNPN and CDR2 SVGIG (reference sequence). CDR3 nucleotides: TGTGCCTGGACACGGAGTACTATTGGACTAGCGGGATTCTACGAGCAGTACTTC. This encodes CAWTRSTIGLAGFYEQYF.

V and J are TRBV19 and TRBJ2-1; TRBD2 matches at 8 bases. Germline V gene data show CDR1 as LNHDA and CDR2 as SQIVND (reference sequence). CDR3 length: 16 residues. V was pared by 5 bases and J by 1 base, with 7 bases of the junction left unmatched. The DNA of the CDR3 is TGTGCCAGTAGTGACTTCAGCGGGAGATCCTACAATGAGCAGTTCTTC. Amino acid sequence: CASSDFSGRSYNEQFF.

For this clone: The junction does not match germline at one end; this may be a read error. The chain uses TRBV2 and TRBJ2-5, with TRBD2 matching 15 bases. Germline V gene data show CDR1 as SNHLY and CDR2 as FYNNEI. This CDR3 contains 14 residues. The CDR3 here is CVSSYGTSGRPEYF. The CDR3 nucleotides are TGTGTCAGCAGCTATGGGACTAGCGGGAGGCCGGAGTACTTC.

V gene TRBV7-6 combines with J gene TRBJ2-3; TRBD2 is a possible D gene (5 bases). This CDR3 comprises 16 residues. Trimming left V 5 bases short and J 2 bases short, with 17 bases between. Germline V gene sequence: CDR1 SGHVS, CDR2 FNYEAQ. The CDR3 sequence: CASSIGGLAVTDTQYF. In DNA form, the CDR3 reads TGTGCCAGCAGCATCGGTGGGCTAGCAGTCACAGATACGCAGTATTTT.

The chain recombines TRBV5-6 with TRBJ2-3; the match to TRBD2 covers 14 bases. V lost 2 bases and J lost 5; bases outside the gene matches: 7. In germline, CDR1 is SGHDT, CDR2 YYEEEE. This CDR3 spans 17 amino acids. This chain's CDR3 is CASSFGLAGGMIDTQYF. The CDR3 DNA reads as TGTGCCAGCAGCTTCGGACTAGCGGGAGGTATGATAGATACGCAGTATTTT.

The chain is built from TRBV12-5 and TRBJ2-3; no clear D. CDR1 is LGHNT and CDR2 is FRNRAP in the germline V gene. This CDR3 is built from 13 residues. V lost 5 bases and J 2 bases, leaving 8 bases between the germline ends. As DNA, the CDR3 is TGTGCTAGTGGTCCCACACCCACAGATACGCAGTATTTT. As protein: CASGPTPTDTQYF.

This chain connects TRBV7-2 to TRBJ2-7, with a tentative D call TRBD1 (6 bases). Looked up from germline, CDR1 is SGHTA and CDR2 is FQGNSA. The CDR3 is 14 amino acids. V was cut by 3 bases and J by 3 bases, with 12 bases left in between. The CDR3 nucleotides are TGTGCCAGCAGCTTGAGGGACACGAACTACGAGCAGTACTTC. Translating gives CASSLRDTNYEQYF.

This clone appeared once. The chain links TRBV29-1 to TRBJ2-7; 8 bases align to TRBD1. CDR1 SQVTM and CDR2 ANQGSEA come from the germline V gene. V was clipped by 8 bases and J by 3 bases; unmatched bases: 3. The CDR3 is 11 residues long. The CDR3 region is CSFGQGYEQYF. The CDR3 DNA reads TGCAGCTTCGGACAGGGCTACGAGCAGTACTTC.

This chain uses TRBV5-4 with TRBJ1-1; the D is unclear. Trimming removed 4 bases at V and 6 bases at J, with 10 bases between. CDR1 is SGHNT and CDR2 is YYREEE in the germline V gene (reference sequence). CDR3 length equals 12 residues. The CDR3: CASSQPGSEAFF. CDR3 nucleotides: TGTGCCAGCAGCCAACCAGGCTCTGAAGCTTTCTTT. Full variable domain (remainder filled in from reference TRBV5-4 and TRBJ1-1): ETGVTQSPTHLIKTRGQQVTLRCSSQSGHNTVSWYQQALGQGPQFIFQYYREEENGRGNFPPRFSGLQFPNYSSELNVNALELDDSALYLCASSQPGSEAFFGQGTRLTVV.

This chain connects TRBV30 to TRBJ1-1, with TRBD1 as a possible D gene (6 bases). Germline loops: CDR1 GTSNPN, CDR2 SVGIG (reference sequence). Trimming shortened V by 5 bases and J by 0 bases, and 10 bases separated the two germline ends. The CDR3 loop spans 13 amino acids. The CDR3 DNA reads TGTGCCTGGCAAACAGGGTTGAACACTGAAGCTTTCTTT. This encodes CAWQTGLNTEAFF.

The sample holds a few counts of this clone. The rearrangement links TRBV25-1 to TRBJ2-5; either TRBD1 or TRBD2 may fit D (5 bases each). Trimming took off 7 bases at V and 9 bases at J, with 15 bases between the two ends. The CDR3 sequence is 12 residues long. CDR1 is MGHDK and CDR2 is SYGVNS in the germline V gene. The CDR3 reads CASMGVSGAQYF. Written as DNA, the CDR3 is TGTGCCAGCATGGGGGTGTCTGGGGCCCAGTACTTC.

J is TRBJ2-1 and V is TRBV9; TRBD2 matches 8 bases. The CDR3 extends over 15 amino acids. Germline trimming cut 3 bases from V and 4 bases from J; bases unmatched to any gene: 6. Germline CDR1 and CDR2: SGDLS and YYNGEE. CDR3 DNA sequence: TGTGCCAGCAGCGGATCGGGAGGGCCTTACAATGAGCAGTTCTTC. Translation: CASSGSGGPYNEQFF. Filled out from reference TRBV9 and TRBJ2-1, the complete variable domain reads DSGVTQTPKHLITATGQRVTLRCSPRSGDLSVYWYQQSLDQGLQFLIQYYNGEERAKGNILERFSAQQFPDLHSELNLSSLELGDSALYFCASSGSGGPYNEQFFGPGTRLTVL.

A single count supports this clone. The genes are TRBV6-6 and TRBJ1-3; D is uncertain. Germline lookup yields CDR1 MNHNY and CDR2 SVGAGI (reference sequence). The V and J ends lost 5 bases and 0 bases respectively, with 5 bases between them. The CDR3 has 13 residues. CDR3 sequence reads: CASSIVSGNTIYF. The CDR3 DNA reads as TGTGCCAGCAGTATTGTCTCTGGAAACACCATATATTTT.

The chain couples TRBV6-6 to TRBJ1-3; no clear D gene. Germline V lookup: CDR1 MNHNY, CDR2 SVGAGI (reference sequence). Between the trimmed V and J ends, which lost 6 bases and 0 bases, there was a span of 9 bases. CDR3 size: 14 residues. CDR3 residues: CASRPQISGNTIYF. The CDR3 DNA sequence: TGTGCCAGCAGGCCTCAGATCTCTGGAAACACCATATATTTT.

The CDR3 spells CASSPGGDPSNQPQHF. The CDR3 DNA reads TGTGCCAGCTCACCAGGGGGGGACCCTAGCAATCAGCCCCAGCATTTT. The rearrangement uses TRBV18 and TRBJ1-5; tentatively, D is TRBD1 (5 bases). Germline CDR1 and CDR2: KGHSH and LQKENI. The V and J ends lost 2 bases and 0 bases respectively, with 11 bases between them. This CDR3 has 16 residues.

The table lists this clone with a count of one. The genes are TRBV7-2 and TRBJ1-4; the D gene is possibly TRBD1 (5 bases). Trimming took 0 bases from V and 8 from J, leaving 10 bases between them. The CDR3 spans 14 residues. Per germline, CDR1 SGHTA and CDR2 FQGNSA. CDR3 loop: CASSLAGHTEKLFF. CDR3 DNA: TGTGCCAGCAGCTTAGCCGGACATACCGAAAAACTGTTTTTT. Full variable domain (missing parts from reference TRBV7-2 and TRBJ1-4): GAGVSQSPSNKVTEKGKDVELRCDPISGHTALYWYRQSLGQGLEFLIYFQGNSAPDKSGLPSDRFSAERTGGSVSTLTIQRTQQEDSAVYLCASSLAGHTEKLFFGSGTQLSVL.

V gene TRBV5-4 combines with J gene TRBJ2-7; TRBD1 matches at 7 bases. Per the germline V gene, CDR1 is SGHNT and CDR2 is YYREEE (reference sequence). V lost 2 bases to trimming and J lost 5 bases; unmatched junction nucleotides: 4. The CDR3 sequence is 13 residues long. The CDR3: CASSFTGVNEQYF. The CDR3 DNA is TGTGCCAGCAGCTTCACAGGGGTAAACGAGCAGTACTTC.

The rearrangement uses TRBV15 and TRBJ1-2; 7 bases are shared with TRBD1. V was pared by 4 bases and J by 8 bases, with 13 bases of the junction left unmatched. Germline CDR1 and CDR2: LNHNV and YYDKDF (reference sequence). The length of the CDR3 is 15 residues. CDR3 amino acids: CATSKGANNREGYTF. The CDR3, as DNA: TGTGCCACCAGCAAGGGGGCGAACAATCGAGAGGGCTACACCTTC. Full variable domain (rest looked up from reference TRBV15 and TRBJ1-2): DAMVIQNPRYQVTQFGKPVTLSCSQTLNHNVMYWYQQKSSQAPKLLFHYYDKDFNNEADTPDNFQSRRPNTSFCFLDIRSPGLGDTAMYLCATSKGANNREGYTFGSGTRLTVV.

The chain uses TRBV4-3 and TRBJ2-7; D perhaps matches TRBD2 (5 bases). The CDR3 is 13 residues long. Trimming removed 1 base at V and 5 bases at J, with 9 bases between. Germline-derived CDR1 and CDR2 are LGHNA and YSLEER. The CDR3 region is CASSQGTGDEQYF. The CDR3 region has the DNA TGCGCCAGCAGCCAAGGGACCGGGGACGAGCAGTACTTC.

Details on this clone: The sample has other DNA sequences that encode this CDR3 too. The chain recombines TRBV5-1 with TRBJ2-1; 13 bases line up with TRBD2. This CDR3 region has 16 residues. Germline-derived CDR1 and CDR2 are SGHRS and YFSETQ. Germline trimming cut 4 bases from V and 2 bases from J; bases unmatched to any gene: 3. The chain's CDR3 is CASSAGTSGTYNEQFF. As DNA, the CDR3 is TGCGCCAGCAGCGCGGGGACTAGCGGGACCTACAATGAGCAGTTCTTC.